These 5 T cell receptor beta chains share one sample of origin, sequenced in a study of cytomegalovirus exposure and HLA in healthy donors. Primers for the PCR totalled 60 Vbeta and 13 Jbeta. Measured with immunoSEQ multiplex PCR; TCRdb has only the in-frame clones, and not every one. Counted here are over 150,000 clones, 73% occurring once; the ten biggest clones make up around 5%. Sequenced material: PBMCs. The receptors were gathered from a woman aged 18-29 years in good health and CMV-seropositive.

The chain links TRBV7-9 to TRBJ2-7; D is perhaps TRBD1 (6 bases). The V gene lost 2 bases and the J gene lost 3 bases, with 11 bases spanning the gap. Germline CDR1 reads SEHNR; CDR2 reads FQNEAQ (reference sequence). There are 14 residues in the CDR3. Here the CDR3 reads CASSLSGRGYEQYF. As DNA, the CDR3 is TGTGCCAGCAGCTTATCGGGCAGGGGCTACGAGCAGTACTTC.

Comment on this clone: This sample includes further DNA sequences coding for the same CDR3. The V call is TRBV30, the J call TRBJ2-7; D not resolved. The CDR3 has 12 residues. Trimming cost V 2 bases and J 2 bases, with 7 bases left between them. Germline CDR1 is GTSNPN and CDR2 is SVGIG (reference sequence). CDR3 in amino acids: CAWSPGPYEQYF. As DNA, the CDR3 is TGTGCCTGGAGTCCTGGCCCCTACGAGCAGTACTTC.

This CDR3 is CASSVEQLNSPLHF. CDR3 sequence (DNA): TGTGCCAGCAGCGTAGAACAGCTTAATTCACCCCTCCACTTT. The rearrangement uses TRBV9 and TRBJ1-6; D ambiguous. V was clipped by 0 bases and J by 6 bases, with 7 bases between them. The CDR3 length is 14 residues. Germline V gives CDR1 SGDLS, CDR2 YYNGEE.

The chain uses TRBV7-2 and TRBJ2-5; possibly TRBD1 for D (6 bases). The DNA end is more similar to TRBJ2-7, so the J call may be wrong. Germline CDR1 SGHTA, CDR2 FQGNSA. This CDR3 has 15 residues. The DNA of the CDR3 is TGTGCCAGCAGCTTAAGCAGGGGACCTTCCTACGAGCAGTACTTC. This encodes CASSLSRGPSYEQYF.

A single count supports this clone. The chain employs TRBV2 and TRBJ2-7, with 8 bases that match TRBD2. Germline assignment: CDR1 SNHLY and CDR2 FYNNEI. V trimming: 7 bases; J trimming: 3 bases; junction bases outside the gene matches: 5. CDR3 length: 13 residues. The CDR3 DNA is TGTGCCAGCACCCGGGGGGGGATCTACGAGCAGTACTTC. It specifies CASTRGGIYEQYF.